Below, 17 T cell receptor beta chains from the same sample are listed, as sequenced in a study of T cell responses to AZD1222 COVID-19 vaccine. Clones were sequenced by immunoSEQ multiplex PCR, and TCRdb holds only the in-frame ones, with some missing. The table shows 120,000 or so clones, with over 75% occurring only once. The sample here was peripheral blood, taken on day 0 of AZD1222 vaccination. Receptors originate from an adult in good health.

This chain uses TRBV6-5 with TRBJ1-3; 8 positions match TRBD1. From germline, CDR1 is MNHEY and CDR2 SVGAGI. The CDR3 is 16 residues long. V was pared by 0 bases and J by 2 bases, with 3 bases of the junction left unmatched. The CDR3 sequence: CASSYSETGAGNTIYF. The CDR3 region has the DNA TGTGCCAGCAGTTACTCGGAGACAGGGGCTGGAAACACCATATATTTT.

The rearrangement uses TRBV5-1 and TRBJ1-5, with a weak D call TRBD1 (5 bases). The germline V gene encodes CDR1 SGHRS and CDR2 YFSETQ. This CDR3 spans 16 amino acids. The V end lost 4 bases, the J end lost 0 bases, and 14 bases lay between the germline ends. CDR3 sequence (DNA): TGCGCCAGCAGCCTGGACGGGGACCTTAGCAATCAGCCCCAGCATTTT. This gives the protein CASSLDGDLSNQPQHF.

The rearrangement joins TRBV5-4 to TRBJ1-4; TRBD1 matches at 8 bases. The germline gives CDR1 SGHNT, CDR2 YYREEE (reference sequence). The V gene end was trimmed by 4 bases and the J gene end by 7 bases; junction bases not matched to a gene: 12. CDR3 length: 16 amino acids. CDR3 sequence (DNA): TGTGCCAGCAGCAATTGTCCGGGACAGGCGTGTGAAAAACTGTTTTTT. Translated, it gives CASSNCPGQACEKLFF.

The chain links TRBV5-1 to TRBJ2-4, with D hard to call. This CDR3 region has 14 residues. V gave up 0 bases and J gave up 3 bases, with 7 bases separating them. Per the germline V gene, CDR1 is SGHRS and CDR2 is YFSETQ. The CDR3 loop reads CASSLGEVKNIQYF. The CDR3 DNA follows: TGCGCCAGCAGCTTGGGAGAGGTCAAAAACATTCAGTACTTC.

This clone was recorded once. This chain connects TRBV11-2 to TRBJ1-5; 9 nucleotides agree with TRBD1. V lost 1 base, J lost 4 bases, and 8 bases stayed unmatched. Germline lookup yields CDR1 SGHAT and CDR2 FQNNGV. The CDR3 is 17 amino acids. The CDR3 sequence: CASSLGGGQGGNQPQHF. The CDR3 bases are TGTGCCAGCAGCTTAGGCGGGGGACAGGGTGGGAATCAGCCCCAGCATTTT.

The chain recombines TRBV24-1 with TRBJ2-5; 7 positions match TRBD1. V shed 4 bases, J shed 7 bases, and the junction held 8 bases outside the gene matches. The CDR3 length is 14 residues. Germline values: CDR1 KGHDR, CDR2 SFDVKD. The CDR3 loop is CATSERDSVRTQYF. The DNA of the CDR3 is TGTGCCACCAGTGAACGGGACAGCGTGAGGACCCAGTACTTC.

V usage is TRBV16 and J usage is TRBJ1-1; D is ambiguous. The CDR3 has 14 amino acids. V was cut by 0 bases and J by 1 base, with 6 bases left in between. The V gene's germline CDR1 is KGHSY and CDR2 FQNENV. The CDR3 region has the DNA TGTGCCAGCAGCCAATCGATTCGGAACACTGAAGCTTTCTTT. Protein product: CASSQSIRNTEAFF.

The CDR3 sequence: CASSETNEQFF. The CDR3, as DNA: TGTGCCAGCAGTGAAACCAATGAGCAGTTCTTC. V gene TRBV2 combines with J gene TRBJ2-1; the D is unclear. The CDR3 consists of 11 residues. The germline V gene encodes CDR1 SNHLY and CDR2 FYNNEI. Trimming pared 2 bases from V and 6 bases from J, leaving 2 bases between.

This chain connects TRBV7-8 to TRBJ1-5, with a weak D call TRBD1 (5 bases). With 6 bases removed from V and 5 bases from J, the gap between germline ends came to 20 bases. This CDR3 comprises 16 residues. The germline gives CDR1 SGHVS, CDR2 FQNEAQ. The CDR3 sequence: CASSQGGMGTYQPQHF. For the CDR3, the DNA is TGTGCCAGCAGTCAGGGAGGGATGGGGACCTATCAGCCCCAGCATTTT.

The CDR3 is CASSLGTAYEQYF. The DNA for the CDR3 is TGTGCCAGCAGCCTTGGGACGGCCTACGAGCAGTACTTC. The chain has TRBV11-2 and TRBJ2-7; tentatively, D is TRBD1 or TRBD2 (5 bases each). The CDR3 length is 13 residues. V lost 5 bases and J lost 2, with 10 bases in between. Germline V lookup: CDR1 SGHAT, CDR2 FQNNGV.

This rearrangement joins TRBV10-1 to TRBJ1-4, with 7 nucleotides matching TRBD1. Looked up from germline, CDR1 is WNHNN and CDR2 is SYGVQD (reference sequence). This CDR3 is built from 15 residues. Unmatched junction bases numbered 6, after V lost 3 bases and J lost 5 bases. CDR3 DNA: TGCGCCAGCAGTGATGGGACAGCGGGGAATGAAAAACTGTTTTTT. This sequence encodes CASSDGTAGNEKLFF.

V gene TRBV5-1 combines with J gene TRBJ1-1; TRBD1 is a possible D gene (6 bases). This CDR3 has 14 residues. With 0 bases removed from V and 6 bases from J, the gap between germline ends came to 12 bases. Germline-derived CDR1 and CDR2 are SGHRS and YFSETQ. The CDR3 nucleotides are TGCGCCAGCAGCTTGGTAGGGGGAAGGTCTGAAGCTTTCTTT. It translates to CASSLVGGRSEAFF.

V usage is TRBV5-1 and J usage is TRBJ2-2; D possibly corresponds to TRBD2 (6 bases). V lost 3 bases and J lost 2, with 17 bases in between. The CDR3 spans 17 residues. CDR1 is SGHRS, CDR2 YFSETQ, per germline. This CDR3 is CASSSTGGGRNTGELFF. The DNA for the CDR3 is TGCGCCAGCAGCTCGACCGGGGGAGGACGAAACACCGGGGAGCTGTTTTTT.

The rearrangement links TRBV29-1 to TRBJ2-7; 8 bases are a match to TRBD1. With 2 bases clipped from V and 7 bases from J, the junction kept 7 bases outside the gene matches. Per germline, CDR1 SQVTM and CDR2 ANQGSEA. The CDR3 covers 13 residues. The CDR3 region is CSVENRGSREQYF. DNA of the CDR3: TGCAGCGTTGAAAACAGGGGGTCGAGGGAGCAGTACTTC.

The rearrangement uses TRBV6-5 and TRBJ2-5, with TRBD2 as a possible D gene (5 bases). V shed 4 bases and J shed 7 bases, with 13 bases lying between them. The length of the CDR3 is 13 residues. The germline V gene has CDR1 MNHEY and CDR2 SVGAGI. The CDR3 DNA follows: TGTGCCAGCAGTTCACTTGAGGGAGCGACCCAGTACTTC. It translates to CASSSLEGATQYF.

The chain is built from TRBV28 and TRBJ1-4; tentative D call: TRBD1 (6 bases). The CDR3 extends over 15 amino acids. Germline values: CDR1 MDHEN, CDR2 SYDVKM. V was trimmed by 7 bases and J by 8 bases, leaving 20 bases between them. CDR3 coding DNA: TGTGCCAGCACGCCAGTTGGGGGGCGGAAGGAAAAACTGTTTTTT. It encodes CASTPVGGRKEKLFF.

The CDR3 is CASSSQGAHREKLFF. CDR3 nucleotides: TGTGCCAGCAGCTCCCAGGGGGCGCATAGAGAAAAACTGTTTTTT. The V and J genes are TRBV5-6 and TRBJ1-4; 8 bases line up with TRBD1. The CDR3 loop spans 15 amino acids. Germline V lookup: CDR1 SGHDT, CDR2 YYEEEE. With V trimmed by 3 bases and J by 8 bases, 9 bases remained unmatched. The full variable domain, with the rest looked up from reference TRBV5-6 and TRBJ1-4, is DAGVTQSPTHLIKTRGQQVTLRCSPKSGHDTVSWYQQALGQGPQFIFQYYEEEERQRGNFPDRFSGHQFPNYSSELNVNALLLGDSALYLCASSSQGAHREKLFFGSGTQLSVL.